The source of this T cell receptor (beta chain) is a study of blood T cell repertoires in COVID-19. Libraries were prepared by immunoSEQ multiplex PCR; TCRdb keeps only in-frame clonotypes and omits some of them. The sample carries 130,000 or so clones, approximately 86% recorded once. The CDR3 is 15 residues long. V gave up 6 bases and J gave up 1 base, with 16 bases separating them. The germline gives CDR1 MNHEY, CDR2 SVGEGT. V gene TRBV6-2 or TRBV6-3 combines with J gene TRBJ2-7; possibly TRBD1 for D (6 bases). The TCR originated in a woman between 55 and 75 years old with acute or convalescent COVID-19. Sequences were obtained from peripheral blood. CDR3 sequence reads: CASSPDSWTSYEQYF. CDR3 sequence (DNA): TGTGCCAGCAGCCCGGACAGCTGGACATCCTACGAGCAGTACTTC.